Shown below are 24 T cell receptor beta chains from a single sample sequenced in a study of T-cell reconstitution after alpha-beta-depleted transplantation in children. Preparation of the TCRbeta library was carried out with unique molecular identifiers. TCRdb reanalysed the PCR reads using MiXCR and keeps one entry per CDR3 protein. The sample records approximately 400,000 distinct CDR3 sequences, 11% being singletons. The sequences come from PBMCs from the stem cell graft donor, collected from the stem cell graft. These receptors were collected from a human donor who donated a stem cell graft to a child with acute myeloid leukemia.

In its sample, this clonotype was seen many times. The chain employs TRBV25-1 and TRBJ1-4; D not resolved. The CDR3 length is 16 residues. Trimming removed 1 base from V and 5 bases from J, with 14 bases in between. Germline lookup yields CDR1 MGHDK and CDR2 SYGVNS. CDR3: CASSESFRGRNEKLFF. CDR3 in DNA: TGTGCCAGCAGTGAATCCTTCAGAGGGAGGAATGAAAAACTGTTTTTT.

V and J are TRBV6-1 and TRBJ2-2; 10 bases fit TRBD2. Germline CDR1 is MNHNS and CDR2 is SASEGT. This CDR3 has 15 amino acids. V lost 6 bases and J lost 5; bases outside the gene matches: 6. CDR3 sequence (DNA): TGTGCCAGCAGAATAGCGGGAGGAAAAACCGGGGAGCTGTTTTTT. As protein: CASRIAGGKTGELFF.

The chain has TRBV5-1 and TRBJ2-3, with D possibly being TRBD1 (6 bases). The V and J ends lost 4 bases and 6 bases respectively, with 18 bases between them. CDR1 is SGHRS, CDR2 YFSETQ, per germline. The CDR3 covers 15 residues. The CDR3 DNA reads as TGCGCCAGCAGCCGGTCAGGGGAGTCGAGGGATACGCAGTATTTT. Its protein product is CASSRSGESRDTQYF.

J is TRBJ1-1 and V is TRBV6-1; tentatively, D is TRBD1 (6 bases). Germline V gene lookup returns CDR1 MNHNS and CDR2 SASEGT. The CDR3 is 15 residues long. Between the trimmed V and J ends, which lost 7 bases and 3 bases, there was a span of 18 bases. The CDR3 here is CASNPARGAHTEAFF. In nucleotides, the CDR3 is TGTGCCAGCAATCCGGCCCGGGGGGCTCACACTGAAGCTTTCTTT.

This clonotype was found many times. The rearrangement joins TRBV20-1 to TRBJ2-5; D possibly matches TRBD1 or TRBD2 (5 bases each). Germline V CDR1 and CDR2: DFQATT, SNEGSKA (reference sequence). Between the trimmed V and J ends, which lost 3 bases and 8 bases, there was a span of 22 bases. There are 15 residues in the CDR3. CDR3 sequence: CSARKLGETRYTQYF. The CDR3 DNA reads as TGCAGTGCTAGGAAATTGGGGGAGACAAGATACACCCAGTACTTC.

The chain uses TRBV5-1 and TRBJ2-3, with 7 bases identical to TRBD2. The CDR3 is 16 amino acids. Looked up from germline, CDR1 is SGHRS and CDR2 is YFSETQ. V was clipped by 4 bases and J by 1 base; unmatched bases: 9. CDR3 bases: TGCGCCAGCAGCCAGGAAGCGGGGATCGGCACAGATACGCAGTATTTT. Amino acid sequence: CASSQEAGIGTDTQYF.

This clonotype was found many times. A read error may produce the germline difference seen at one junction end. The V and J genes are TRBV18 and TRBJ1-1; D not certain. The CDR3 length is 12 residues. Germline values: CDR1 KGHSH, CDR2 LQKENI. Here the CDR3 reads CASSSPSTEAFF. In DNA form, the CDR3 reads TGTGCCAGCTCATCACCCTCCACTGAAGCTTTCTTT.

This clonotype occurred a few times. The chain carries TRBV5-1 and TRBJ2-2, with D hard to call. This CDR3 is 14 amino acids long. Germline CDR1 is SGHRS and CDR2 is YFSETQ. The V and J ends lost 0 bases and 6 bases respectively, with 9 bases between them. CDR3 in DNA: TGCGCCAGCAGCTTGGGCGGTTGGTCCGGGGAGCTGTTTTTT. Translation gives CASSLGGWSGELFF.

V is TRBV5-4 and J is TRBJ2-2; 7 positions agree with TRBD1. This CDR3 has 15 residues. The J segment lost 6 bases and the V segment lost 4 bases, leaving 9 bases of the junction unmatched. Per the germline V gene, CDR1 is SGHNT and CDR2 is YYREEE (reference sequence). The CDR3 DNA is TGTGCCAGCAGCGCACAGGGGCGACATGCCGGGGAGCTGTTTTTT. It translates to CASSAQGRHAGELFF.

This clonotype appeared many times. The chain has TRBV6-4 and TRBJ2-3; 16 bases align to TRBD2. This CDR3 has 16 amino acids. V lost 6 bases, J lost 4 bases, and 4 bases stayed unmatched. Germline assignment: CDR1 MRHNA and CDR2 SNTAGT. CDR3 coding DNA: TGTGCCAGCAGCGGCGGGACTAGCGGGGGGGCAGATACGCAGTATTTT. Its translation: CASSGGTSGGADTQYF.

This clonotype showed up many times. The CDR3 region is CSARDPGAWGTEAFF. CDR3 bases: TGCAGTGCTAGAGATCCTGGGGCTTGGGGCACTGAAGCTTTCTTT. The chain employs TRBV20-1 and TRBJ1-1; perhaps TRBD1 as D (5 bases). Looked up from germline, CDR1 is DFQATT and CDR2 is SNEGSKA (reference sequence). V dropped 0 bases and J dropped 4 bases, with 15 bases sitting between them. The CDR3 length is 15 residues.

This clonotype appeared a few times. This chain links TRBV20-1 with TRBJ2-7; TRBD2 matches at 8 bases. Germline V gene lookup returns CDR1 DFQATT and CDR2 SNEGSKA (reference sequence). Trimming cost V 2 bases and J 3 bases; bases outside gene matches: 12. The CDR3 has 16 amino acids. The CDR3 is CSARPPPGLGNYEQYF. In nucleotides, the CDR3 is TGCAGTGCTAGACCGCCTCCGGGACTAGGAAACTACGAGCAGTACTTC.

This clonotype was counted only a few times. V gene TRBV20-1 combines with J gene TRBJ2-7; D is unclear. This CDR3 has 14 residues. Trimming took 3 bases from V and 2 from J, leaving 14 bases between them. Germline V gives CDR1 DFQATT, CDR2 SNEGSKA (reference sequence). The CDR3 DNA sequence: TGCAGTGCTAGCCGGACGACGAACGCCTACGAGCAGTACGTC. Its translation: CSASRTTNAYEQYV.

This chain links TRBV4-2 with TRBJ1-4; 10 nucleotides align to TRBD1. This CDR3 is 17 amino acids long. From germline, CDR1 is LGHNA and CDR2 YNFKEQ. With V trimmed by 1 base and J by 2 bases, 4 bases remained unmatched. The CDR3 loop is CASSQGQGALTNEKLFF. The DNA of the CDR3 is TGTGCCAGCAGCCAAGGACAGGGGGCCTTGACTAATGAAAAACTGTTTTTT.

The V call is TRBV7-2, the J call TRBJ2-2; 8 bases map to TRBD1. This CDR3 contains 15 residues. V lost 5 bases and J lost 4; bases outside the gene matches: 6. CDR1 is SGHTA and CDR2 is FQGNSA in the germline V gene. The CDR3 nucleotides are TGTGCCAGCAGCCTGACAGGGGTTGGCACCGGGGAGCTGTTTTTT. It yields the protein CASSLTGVGTGELFF.

CDR3 sequence reads: CASSSRFPETQYF. CDR3 in DNA: TGTGCCAGCAGTTCGCGGTTCCCGGAGACCCAGTACTTC. The chain is built from TRBV12-3 or TRBV12-4 and TRBJ2-5; D unresolved. V gave up 4 bases and J gave up 5 bases, with 11 bases separating them. The CDR3 length is 13 residues.

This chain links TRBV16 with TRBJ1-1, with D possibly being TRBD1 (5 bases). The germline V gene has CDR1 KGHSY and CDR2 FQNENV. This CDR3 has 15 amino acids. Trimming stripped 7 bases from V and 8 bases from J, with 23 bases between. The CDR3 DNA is TGTGCCAGCACCCAGGTTGGTGGGGGGAATTTCGAAGCTTTCTTT. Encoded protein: CASTQVGGGNFEAFF. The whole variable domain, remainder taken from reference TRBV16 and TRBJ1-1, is GEEVAQTPKHLVRGEGQKAKLYCAPIKGHSYVFWYQQVLKNEFKFLISFQNENVFDETGMPKERFSAKCLPNSPCSLEIQATKLEDSAVYFCASTQVGGGNFEAFFGQGTRLTVV.

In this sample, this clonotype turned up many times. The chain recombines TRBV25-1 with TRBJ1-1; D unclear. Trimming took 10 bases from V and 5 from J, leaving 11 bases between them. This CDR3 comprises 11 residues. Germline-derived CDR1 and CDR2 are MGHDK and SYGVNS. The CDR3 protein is CATGIRTEAFF. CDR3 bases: TGTGCCACGGGAATTCGGACTGAAGCTTTCTTT.

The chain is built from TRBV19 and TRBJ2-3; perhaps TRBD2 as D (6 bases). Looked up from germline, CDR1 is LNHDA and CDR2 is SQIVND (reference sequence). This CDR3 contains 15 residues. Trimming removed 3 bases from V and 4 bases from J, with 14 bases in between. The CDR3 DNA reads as TGTGCCAGTAGTATTTACTCGGGGGAATCAGATACGCAGTATTTT. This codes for CASSIYSGESDTQYF. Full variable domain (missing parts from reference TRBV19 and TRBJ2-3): DGGITQSPKYLFRKEGQNVTLSCEQNLNHDAMYWYRQDPGQGLRLIYYSQIVNDFQKGDIAEGYSVSREKKESFPLTVTSAQKNPTAFYLCASSIYSGESDTQYFGPGTRLTVL.

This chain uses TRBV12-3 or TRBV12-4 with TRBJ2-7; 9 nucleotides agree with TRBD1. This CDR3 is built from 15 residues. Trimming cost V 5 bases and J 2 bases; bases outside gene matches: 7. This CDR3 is CASSPGTGRTYEQYV. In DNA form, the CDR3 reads TGTGCCAGCAGTCCCGGGACAGGGCGAACCTACGAGCAGTACGTC.

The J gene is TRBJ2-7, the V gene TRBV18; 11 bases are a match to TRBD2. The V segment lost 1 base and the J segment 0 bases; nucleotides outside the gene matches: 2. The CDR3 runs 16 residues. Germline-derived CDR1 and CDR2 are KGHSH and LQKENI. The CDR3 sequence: CASSPRLAGPSYEQYF. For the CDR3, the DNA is TGTGCCAGCTCACCACGACTAGCGGGACCCTCCTACGAGCAGTACTTC.

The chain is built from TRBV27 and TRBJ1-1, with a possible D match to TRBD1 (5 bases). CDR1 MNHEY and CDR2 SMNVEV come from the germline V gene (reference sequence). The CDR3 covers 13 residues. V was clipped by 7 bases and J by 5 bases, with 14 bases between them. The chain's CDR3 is CASKLGVRTEAFF. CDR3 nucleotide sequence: TGTGCCAGCAAACTGGGGGTACGGACTGAAGCTTTCTTT.

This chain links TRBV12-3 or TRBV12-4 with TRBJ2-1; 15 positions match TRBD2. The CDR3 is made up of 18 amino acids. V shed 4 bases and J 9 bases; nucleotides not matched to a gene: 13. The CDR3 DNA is TGTGCCAGCAGTTCCCGGAGATATTGGACTAGCGGGAGGGGTGAGCAGTTCTTC. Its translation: CASSSRRYWTSGRGEQFF.

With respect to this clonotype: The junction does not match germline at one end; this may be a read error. The CDR3 DNA reads as TGTGCCAGCAGTTTAGCGGGAGCCGCGCAGTATTTT. Residues: CASSLAGAAQYF. V gene TRBV7-2 combines with J gene TRBJ2-3; TRBD2 matches 9 bases. CDR1 SGHTA and CDR2 FQGNSA come from the germline V gene. The CDR3 totals 12 residues.